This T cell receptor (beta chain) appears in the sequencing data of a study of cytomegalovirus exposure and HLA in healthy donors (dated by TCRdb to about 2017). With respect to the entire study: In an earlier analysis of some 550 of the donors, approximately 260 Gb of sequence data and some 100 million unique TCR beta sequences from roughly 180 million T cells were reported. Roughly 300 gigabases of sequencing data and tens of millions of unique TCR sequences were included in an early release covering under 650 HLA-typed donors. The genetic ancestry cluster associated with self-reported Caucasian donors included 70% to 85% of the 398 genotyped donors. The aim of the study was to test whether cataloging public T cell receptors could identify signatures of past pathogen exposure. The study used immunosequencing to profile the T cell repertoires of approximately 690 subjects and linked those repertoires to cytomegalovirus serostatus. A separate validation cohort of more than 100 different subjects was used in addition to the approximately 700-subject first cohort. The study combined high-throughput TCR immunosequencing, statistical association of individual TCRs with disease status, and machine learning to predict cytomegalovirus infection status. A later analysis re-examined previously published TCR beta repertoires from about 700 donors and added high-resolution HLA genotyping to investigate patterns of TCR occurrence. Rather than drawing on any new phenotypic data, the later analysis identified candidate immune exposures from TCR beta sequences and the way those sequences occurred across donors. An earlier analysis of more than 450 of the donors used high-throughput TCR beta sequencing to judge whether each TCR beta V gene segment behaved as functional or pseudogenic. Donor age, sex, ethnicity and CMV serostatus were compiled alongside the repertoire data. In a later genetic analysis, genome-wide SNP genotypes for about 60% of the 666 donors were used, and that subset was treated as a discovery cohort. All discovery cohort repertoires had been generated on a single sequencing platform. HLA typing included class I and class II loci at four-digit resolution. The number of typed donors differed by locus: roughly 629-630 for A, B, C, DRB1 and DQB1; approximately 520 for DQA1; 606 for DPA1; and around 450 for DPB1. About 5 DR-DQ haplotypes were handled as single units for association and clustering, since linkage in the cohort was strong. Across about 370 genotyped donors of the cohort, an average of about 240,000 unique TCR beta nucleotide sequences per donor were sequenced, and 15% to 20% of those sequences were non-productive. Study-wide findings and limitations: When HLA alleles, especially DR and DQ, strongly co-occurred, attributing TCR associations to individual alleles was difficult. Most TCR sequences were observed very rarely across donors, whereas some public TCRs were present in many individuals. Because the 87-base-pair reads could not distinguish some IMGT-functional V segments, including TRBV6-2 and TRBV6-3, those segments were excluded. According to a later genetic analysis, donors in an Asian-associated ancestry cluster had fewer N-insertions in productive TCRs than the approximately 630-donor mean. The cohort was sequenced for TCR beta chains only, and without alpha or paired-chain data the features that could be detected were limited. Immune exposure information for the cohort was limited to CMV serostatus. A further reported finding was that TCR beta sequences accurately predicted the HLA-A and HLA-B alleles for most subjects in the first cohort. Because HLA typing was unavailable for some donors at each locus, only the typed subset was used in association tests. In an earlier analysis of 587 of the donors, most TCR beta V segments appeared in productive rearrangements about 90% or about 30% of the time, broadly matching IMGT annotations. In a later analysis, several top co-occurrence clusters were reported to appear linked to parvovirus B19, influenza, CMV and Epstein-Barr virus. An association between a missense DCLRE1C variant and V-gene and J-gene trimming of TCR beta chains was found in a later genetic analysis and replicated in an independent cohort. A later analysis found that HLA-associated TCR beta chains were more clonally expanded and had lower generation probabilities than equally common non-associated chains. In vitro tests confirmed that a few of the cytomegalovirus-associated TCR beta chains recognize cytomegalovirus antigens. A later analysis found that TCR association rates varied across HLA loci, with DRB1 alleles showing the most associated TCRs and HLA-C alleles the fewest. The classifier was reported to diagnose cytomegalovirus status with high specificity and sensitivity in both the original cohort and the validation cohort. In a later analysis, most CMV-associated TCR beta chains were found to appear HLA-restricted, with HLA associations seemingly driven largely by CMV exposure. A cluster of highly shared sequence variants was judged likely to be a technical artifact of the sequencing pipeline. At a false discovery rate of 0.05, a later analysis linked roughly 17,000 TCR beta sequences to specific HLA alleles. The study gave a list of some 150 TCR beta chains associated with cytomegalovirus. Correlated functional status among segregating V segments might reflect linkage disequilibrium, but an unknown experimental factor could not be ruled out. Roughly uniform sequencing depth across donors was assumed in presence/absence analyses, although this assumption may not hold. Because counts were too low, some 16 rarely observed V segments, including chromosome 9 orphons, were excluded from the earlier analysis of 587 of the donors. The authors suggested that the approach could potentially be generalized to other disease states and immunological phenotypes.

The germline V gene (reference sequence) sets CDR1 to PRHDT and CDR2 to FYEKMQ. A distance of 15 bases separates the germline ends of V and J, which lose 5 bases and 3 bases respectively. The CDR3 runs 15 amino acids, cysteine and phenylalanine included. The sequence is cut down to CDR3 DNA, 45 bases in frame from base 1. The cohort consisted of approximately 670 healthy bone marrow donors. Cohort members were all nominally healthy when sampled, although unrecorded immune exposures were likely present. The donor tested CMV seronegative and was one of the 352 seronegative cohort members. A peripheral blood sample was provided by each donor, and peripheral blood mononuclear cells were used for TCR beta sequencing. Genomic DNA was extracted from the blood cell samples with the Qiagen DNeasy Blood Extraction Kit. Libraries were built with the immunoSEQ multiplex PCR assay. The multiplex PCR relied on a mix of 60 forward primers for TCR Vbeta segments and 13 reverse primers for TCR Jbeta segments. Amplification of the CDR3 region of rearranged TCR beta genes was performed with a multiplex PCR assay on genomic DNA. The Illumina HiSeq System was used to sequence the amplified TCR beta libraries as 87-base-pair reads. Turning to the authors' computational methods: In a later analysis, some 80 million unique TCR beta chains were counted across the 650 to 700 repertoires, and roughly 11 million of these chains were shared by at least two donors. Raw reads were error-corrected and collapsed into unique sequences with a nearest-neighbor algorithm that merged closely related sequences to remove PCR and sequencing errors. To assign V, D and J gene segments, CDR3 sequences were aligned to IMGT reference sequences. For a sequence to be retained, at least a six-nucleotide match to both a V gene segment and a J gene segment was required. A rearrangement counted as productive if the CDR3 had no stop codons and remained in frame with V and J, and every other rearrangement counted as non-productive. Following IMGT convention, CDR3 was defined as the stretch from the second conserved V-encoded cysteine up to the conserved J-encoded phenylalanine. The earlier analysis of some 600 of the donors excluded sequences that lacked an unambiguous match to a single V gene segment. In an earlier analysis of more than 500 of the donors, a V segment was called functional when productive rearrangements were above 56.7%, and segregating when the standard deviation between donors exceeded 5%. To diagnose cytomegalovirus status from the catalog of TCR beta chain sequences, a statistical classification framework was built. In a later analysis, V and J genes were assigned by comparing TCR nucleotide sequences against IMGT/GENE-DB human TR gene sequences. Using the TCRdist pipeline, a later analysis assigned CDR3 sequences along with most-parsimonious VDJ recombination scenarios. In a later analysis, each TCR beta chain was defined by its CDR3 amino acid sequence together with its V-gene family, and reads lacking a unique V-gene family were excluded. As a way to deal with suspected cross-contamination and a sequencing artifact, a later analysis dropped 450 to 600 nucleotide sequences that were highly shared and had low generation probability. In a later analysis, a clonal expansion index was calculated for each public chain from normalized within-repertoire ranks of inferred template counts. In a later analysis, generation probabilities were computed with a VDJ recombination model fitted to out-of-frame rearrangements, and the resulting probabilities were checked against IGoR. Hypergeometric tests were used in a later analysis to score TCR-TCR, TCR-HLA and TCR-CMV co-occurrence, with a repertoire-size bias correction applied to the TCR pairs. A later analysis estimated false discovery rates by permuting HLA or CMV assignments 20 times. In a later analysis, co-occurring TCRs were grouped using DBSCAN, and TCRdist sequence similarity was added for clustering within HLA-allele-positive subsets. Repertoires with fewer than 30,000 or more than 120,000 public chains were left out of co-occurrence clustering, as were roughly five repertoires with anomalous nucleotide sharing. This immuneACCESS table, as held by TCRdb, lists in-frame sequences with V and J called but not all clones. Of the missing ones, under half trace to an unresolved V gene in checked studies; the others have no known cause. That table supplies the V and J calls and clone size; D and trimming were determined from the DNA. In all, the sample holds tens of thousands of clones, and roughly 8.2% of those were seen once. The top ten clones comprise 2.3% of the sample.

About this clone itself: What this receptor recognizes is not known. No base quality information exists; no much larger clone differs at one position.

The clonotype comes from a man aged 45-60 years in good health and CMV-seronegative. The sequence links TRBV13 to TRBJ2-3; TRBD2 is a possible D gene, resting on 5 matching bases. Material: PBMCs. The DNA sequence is TGTGCCAGCAGCCCCGGGAAATTGGGGACAGATACGCAGTATTTT. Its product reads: CASSPGKLGTDTQYF.